These 23 T cell receptor beta chains originate from one sample sequenced in a study of identifying expanded T cells in peripheral blood. TCRdb's table, derived via immunoSEQ multiplex PCR, lists solely in-frame clones and lacks some. The sample includes tens of thousands of clones, roughly 84% of them seen just once. Sequencing was carried out using blood. Source of these receptors: a person between 18 and 75 years old in good health.

This clone has just one count. The chain is built from TRBV9 and TRBJ2-7, with D maybe TRBD2 (5 bases). CDR1 is SGDLS and CDR2 is YYNGEE in the germline V gene. The CDR3 is 15 residues long. Trimming stripped 0 bases from V and 2 bases from J, with 12 bases between. The CDR3 DNA reads TGTGCCAGCAGCGTAGATTGGGGAGTGACCTACGAGCAGTACTTC. Its protein product is CASSVDWGVTYEQYF.

A single count supports this clone. The chain uses TRBV19 and TRBJ1-2; D ambiguous. CDR1 is LNHDA, CDR2 SQIVND, per germline (reference sequence). Trimming cost V 7 bases and J 3 bases, with 15 bases left between them. The CDR3 length is 14 residues. In DNA, the CDR3 is TGTGCCAGTAAAGAAGCCCGGGCCTACTATGGCTACACCTTC. It is translated as CASKEARAYYGYTF.

The V and J genes are TRBV5-1 and TRBJ2-6, with D maybe TRBD1 (6 bases). This CDR3 region has 15 residues. V dropped 4 bases and J dropped 4 bases, with 12 bases sitting between them. Looked up from germline, CDR1 is SGHRS and CDR2 is YFSETQ. CDR3 sequence (DNA): TGCGCCAGCAGCAGTACAGGGTCCGGGGCCAACGTCCTGACTTTC. Its translation is CASSSTGSGANVLTF.

The rearrangement uses TRBV7-9 and TRBJ2-5, with D perhaps matching TRBD1 (6 bases). Deletions cut 1 base from V and 4 bases from J, with 7 bases between. The CDR3 runs to 13 residues. Per the germline V gene, CDR1 is SEHNR and CDR2 is FQNEAQ (reference sequence). The chain's CDR3 is CASSLGQAETQYF. The CDR3 DNA reads as TGTGCCAGCAGCTTAGGACAGGCAGAGACCCAGTACTTC.

V gene TRBV7-2 combines with J gene TRBJ1-1; TRBD1 might be the D (5 bases). CDR3 length: 14 residues. V shed 5 bases and J shed 1 base, with 11 bases lying between them. Germline CDR1 is SGHTA and CDR2 is FQGNSA. The DNA for the CDR3 is TGTGCCAGCAGCCACAAAGACAGGAACACTGAAGCTTTCTTT. This gives the protein CASSHKDRNTEAFF.

The rearrangement links TRBV6-5 to TRBJ2-7, with 8 bases fitting TRBD2. CDR3 length: 15 residues. With V trimmed by 5 bases and J by 1 base, 7 bases remained unmatched. Germline CDR1 MNHEY, CDR2 SVGAGI. The CDR3 coding sequence is TGTGCCAGCAGTACCGGGGGGGAGGGGTCCTACGAGCAGTACTTC. It translates to CASSTGGEGSYEQYF.

V is TRBV7-9 and J is TRBJ2-7; weak D call: TRBD2 (6 bases). CDR3 length equals 16 residues. With 3 bases removed from V and 6 bases from J, the gap between germline ends came to 21 bases. The V gene's germline CDR1 is SEHNR and CDR2 FQNEAQ (reference sequence). The CDR3 loop is CASSFFAGPGKGEQYF. In nucleotides, the CDR3 is TGTGCCAGCAGCTTTTTTGCGGGGCCAGGGAAGGGCGAGCAGTACTTC. The complete variable domain, with remaining parts taken from reference TRBV7-9 and TRBJ2-7, reads DTGVSQNPRHKITKRGQNVTFRCDPISEHNRLYWYRQTLGQGPEFLTYFQNEAQLEKSRLLSDRFSAERPKGSFSTLEIQRTEQGDSAMYLCASSFFAGPGKGEQYFGPGTRLTVT.

The genes are TRBV7-2 and TRBJ1-2, with a weak D call TRBD1 (5 bases). Trimming shortened V by 5 bases and J by 9 bases, and 16 bases separated the two germline ends. Germline values: CDR1 SGHTA, CDR2 FQGNSA. The CDR3 consists of 13 residues. The CDR3 DNA reads TGTGCCAGCAGCCCCCGAACAGGTGACCGCTACACCTTC. Its protein is CASSPRTGDRYTF.

This clone has a handful of counts. The rearrangement joins TRBV7-9 to TRBJ2-3; D may be TRBD1 (5 bases). CDR1 is SEHNR and CDR2 is FQNEAQ in the germline V gene (reference sequence). V shed 5 bases and J shed 3 bases, with 15 bases lying between them. The CDR3 consists of 15 residues. CDR3 amino acids: CASSPGAGITDTQYF. CDR3 sequence (DNA): TGTGCCAGCAGCCCCGGTGCAGGGATAACAGATACGCAGTATTTT. Looking up the rest from reference TRBV7-9 and TRBJ2-3 gives the full variable domain: DTGVSQNPRHKITKRGQNVTFRCDPISEHNRLYWYRQTLGQGPEFLTYFQNEAQLEKSRLLSDRFSAERPKGSFSTLEIQRTEQGDSAMYLCASSPGAGITDTQYFGPGTRLTVL.

This chain connects TRBV5-6 to TRBJ1-5, with 7 bases fitting TRBD1. Germline assignment: CDR1 SGHDT and CDR2 YYEEEE. The CDR3 totals 18 residues. The V gene end was trimmed by 0 bases and the J gene end by 0 bases; junction bases not matched to a gene: 9. CDR3: CASSLAREGAYSNQPQHF. The CDR3 DNA sequence: TGTGCCAGCAGCTTGGCCAGGGAGGGGGCGTATAGCAATCAGCCCCAGCATTTT.

The gene calls are TRBV7-9 and TRBJ2-3, with TRBD2 identical over 7 bases. Per the germline V gene, CDR1 is SEHNR and CDR2 is FQNEAQ (reference sequence). The V gene end was trimmed by 5 bases and the J gene end by 4 bases; junction bases not matched to a gene: 12. The CDR3 length is 16 residues. The CDR3 is CASSRPGTTTPDTQYF. CDR3 bases: TGTGCCAGCAGCCGCCCCGGGACTACAACCCCAGATACGCAGTATTTT.

The chain uses TRBV4-2 and TRBJ1-3; D remains ambiguous. Germline values: CDR1 LGHNA, CDR2 YNFKEQ. The CDR3 covers 15 residues. V was trimmed by 0 bases and J by 2 bases, leaving 8 bases between them. Here the CDR3 DNA reads TGTGCCAGCAGCCAAGATCTTCCCGCTGGAAACACCATATATTTT. Protein sequence: CASSQDLPAGNTIYF.

This chain links TRBV13 with TRBJ2-7; D possibly uses TRBD1 or TRBD2 (5 bases each). Germline CDR1 PRHDT, CDR2 FYEKMQ (reference sequence). The CDR3 sequence is 24 residues long. Trimming removed 4 bases from V and 3 bases from J, with 43 bases in between. Written as DNA, the CDR3 is TGTGCCAGCAGCTATATCAGTGGATGGGGGAGAGAAACAAACCATAACCGGAAATACTACGAGCAGTACTTC. Translating it yields CASSYISGWGRETNHNRKYYEQYF.

V usage is TRBV2 and J usage is TRBJ2-3, with a possible D match to TRBD2 (5 bases). There are 15 residues in the CDR3. Trimming removed 8 bases from V and 6 bases from J, with 21 bases in between. From germline, CDR1 is SNHLY and CDR2 FYNNEI. Here the CDR3 reads CASGPGPSEADTQYF. CDR3 DNA: TGTGCCAGCGGGCCCGGGCCTTCGGAGGCCGATACGCAGTATTTT.

The chain carries TRBV15 and TRBJ1-4; unclear D gene. V was shortened by 6 bases and J by 8 bases, with 10 bases between the two germline ends. CDR1 and CDR2 (germline): LNHNV, YYDKDF (reference sequence). The CDR3 is 12 residues long. CDR3 nucleotide sequence: TGTGCCACCAGTGCCGAGTGGGAAAAACTGTTTTTT. The encoded protein is CATSAEWEKLFF.

This chain connects TRBV19 to TRBJ2-6; 14 bases fit TRBD2. Germline CDR1 LNHDA, CDR2 SQIVND (reference sequence). The trim removed 5 bases at V and 2 bases at J, leaving 2 bases unmatched. This CDR3 contains 17 residues. For the CDR3, the DNA is TGTGCCAGTAGTCCGGGACTAGCGGGAGCTGGGGCCAACGTCCTGACTTTC. This encodes CASSPGLAGAGANVLTF.

The genes are TRBV5-6 and TRBJ1-3, with D uncertain. Between the trimmed V and J ends, which lost 4 bases and 9 bases, there was a span of 8 bases. This CDR3 is built from 11 residues. CDR1 is SGHDT, CDR2 YYEEEE, per germline. The CDR3 protein is CASSRSGTIYF. The CDR3 DNA follows: TGTGCCAGCAGCCGAAGTGGCACCATATATTTT. The entire variable domain, with the rest obtained from reference TRBV5-6 and TRBJ1-3, is as follows: DAGVTQSPTHLIKTRGQQVTLRCSPKSGHDTVSWYQQALGQGPQFIFQYYEEEERQRGNFPDRFSGHQFPNYSSELNVNALLLGDSALYLCASSRSGTIYFGEGSWLTVV.

This chain uses TRBV5-1 with TRBJ2-7; D gene unclear. The CDR3 covers 11 residues. The germline V gene has CDR1 SGHRS and CDR2 YFSETQ. The V and J ends lost 0 bases and 7 bases respectively, with 5 bases between them. CDR3 DNA: TGCGCCAGCAGCTTGGGTGGGGAGCAGTACTTC. Its protein product is CASSLGGEQYF. The full variable domain, in which reference TRBV5-1 and TRBJ2-7 provide the parts outside the CDR3, is KAGVTQTPRYLIKTRGQQVTLSCSPISGHRSVSWYQQTPGQGLQFLFEYFSETQRNKGNFPGRFSGRQFSNSRSEMNVSTLELGDSALYLCASSLGGEQYFGPGTRLTVT.

The chain recombines TRBV11-1 with TRBJ1-1; D gene unclear. V dropped 4 bases and J dropped 6 bases, with 12 bases sitting between them. The CDR3 contains 13 residues. Germline CDR1 SGHAT, CDR2 FQDESV (reference sequence). CDR3 residues: CASSSGGSPEAFF. The CDR3 nucleotides read TGTGCCAGCAGCTCGGGAGGCTCCCCTGAAGCTTTCTTT.

This chain connects TRBV14 to TRBJ2-6, with 12 bases fitting TRBD1. This CDR3 spans 19 amino acids. V lost 1 base, J lost 4 bases, and 8 bases stayed unmatched. Looked up from germline, CDR1 is SGHDN and CDR2 is FVKESK. The CDR3 is CASSQARDRGLAGANVLTF. The DNA for the CDR3 is TGTGCCAGCAGCCAAGCCCGGGACAGGGGGCTTGCAGGGGCCAACGTCCTGACTTTC. Together with reference TRBV14 and TRBJ2-6, the CDR3 gives the full variable domain: EAGVTQFPSHSVIEKGQTVTLRCDPISGHDNLYWYRRVMGKEIKFLLHFVKESKQDESGMPNNRFLAERTGGTYSTLKVQPAELEDSGVYFCASSQARDRGLAGANVLTFGAGSRLTVL.

The chain joins TRBV15 to TRBJ2-7; TRBD2 aligns across 13 bases. Germline loops: CDR1 LNHNV, CDR2 YYDKDF (reference sequence). The CDR3 contains 16 residues. The V gene end was trimmed by 0 bases and the J gene end by 6 bases; junction bases not matched to a gene: 5. The CDR3 DNA reads TGTGCCACCAGCAGAGATCAAGGACTAGCGGGAGTCGAGCAGTACTTC. As protein: CATSRDQGLAGVEQYF.

V usage is TRBV11-2 and J usage is TRBJ1-5; 12 bases map to TRBD1. Germline-derived CDR1 and CDR2 are SGHAT and FQNNGV. J gave up 2 bases and V 4 bases, and 3 bases lay outside the gene matches. CDR3 length: 16 residues. CDR3 protein: CASSSGTGGGNQPQHF. CDR3 in DNA: TGTGCCAGCAGCTCCGGGACAGGGGGCGGCAATCAGCCCCAGCATTTT.

V and J are TRBV19 and TRBJ1-4; the D is unclear. V lost 2 bases and J lost 0, with 10 bases in between. The CDR3 spans 16 residues. Germline V gene data show CDR1 as LNHDA and CDR2 as SQIVND (reference sequence). For the CDR3, the DNA is TGTGCCAGTAGTATACCGGGATCTGCAACTAATGAAAAACTGTTTTTT. This sequence encodes CASSIPGSATNEKLFF.